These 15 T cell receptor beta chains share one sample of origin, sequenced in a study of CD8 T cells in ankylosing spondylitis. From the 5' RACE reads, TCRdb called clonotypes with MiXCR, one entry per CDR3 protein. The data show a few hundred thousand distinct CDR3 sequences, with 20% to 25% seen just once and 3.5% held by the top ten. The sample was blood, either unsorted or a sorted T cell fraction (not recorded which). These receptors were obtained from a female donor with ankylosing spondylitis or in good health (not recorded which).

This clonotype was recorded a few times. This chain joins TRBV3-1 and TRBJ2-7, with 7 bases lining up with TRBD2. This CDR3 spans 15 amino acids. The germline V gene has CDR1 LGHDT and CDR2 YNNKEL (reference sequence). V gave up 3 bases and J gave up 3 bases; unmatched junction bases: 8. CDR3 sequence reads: CASSHPSAGFYEQYF. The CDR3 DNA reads TGTGCCAGCAGCCATCCTTCAGCGGGGTTCTACGAGCAGTACTTC.

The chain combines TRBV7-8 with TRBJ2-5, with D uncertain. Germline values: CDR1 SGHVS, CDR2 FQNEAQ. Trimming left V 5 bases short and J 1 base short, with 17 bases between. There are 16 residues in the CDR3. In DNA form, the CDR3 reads TGTGCCAGCAGCCCCGCGGTGGCGGCGTTCCAAGAGACCCAGTACTTC. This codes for CASSPAVAAFQETQYF.

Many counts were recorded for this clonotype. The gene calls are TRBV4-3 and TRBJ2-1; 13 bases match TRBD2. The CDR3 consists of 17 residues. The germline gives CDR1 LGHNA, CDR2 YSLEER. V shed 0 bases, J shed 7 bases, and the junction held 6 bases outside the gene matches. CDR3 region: CASSQEGGTSGINEQFF. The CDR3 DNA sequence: TGCGCCAGCAGCCAAGAAGGGGGGACTAGCGGGATTAATGAGCAGTTCTTC.

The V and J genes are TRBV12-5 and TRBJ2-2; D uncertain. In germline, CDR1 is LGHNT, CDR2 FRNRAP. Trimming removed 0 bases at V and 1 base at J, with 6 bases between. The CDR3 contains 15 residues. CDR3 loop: CASGLVGQNTGELFF. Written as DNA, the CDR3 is TGTGCTAGTGGTTTGGTTGGGCAGAACACCGGGGAGCTGTTTTTT.

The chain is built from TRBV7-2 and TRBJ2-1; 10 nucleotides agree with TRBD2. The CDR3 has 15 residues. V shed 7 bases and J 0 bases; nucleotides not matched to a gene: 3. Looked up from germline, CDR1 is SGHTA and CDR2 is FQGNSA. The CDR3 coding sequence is TGTGCCAGCACTAGCGGGAGCCTCTCCTACAATGAGCAGTTCTTC. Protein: CASTSGSLSYNEQFF.

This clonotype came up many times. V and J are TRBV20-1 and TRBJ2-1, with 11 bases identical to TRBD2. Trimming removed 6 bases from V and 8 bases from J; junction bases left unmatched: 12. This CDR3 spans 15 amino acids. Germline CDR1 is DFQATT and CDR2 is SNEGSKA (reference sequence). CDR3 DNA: TGCAGTGCGAGACCACTAGCGGGAGTTTTAGATGAGCAGTTCTTC. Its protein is CSARPLAGVLDEQFF.

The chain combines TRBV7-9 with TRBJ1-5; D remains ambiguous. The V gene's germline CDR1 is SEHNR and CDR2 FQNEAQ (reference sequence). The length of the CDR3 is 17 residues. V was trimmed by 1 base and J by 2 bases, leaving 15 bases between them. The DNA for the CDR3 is TGTGCCAGCAGCTTAGGAATGGAGGGTATGGGCAATCAGCCCCAGCATTTT. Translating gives CASSLGMEGMGNQPQHF.

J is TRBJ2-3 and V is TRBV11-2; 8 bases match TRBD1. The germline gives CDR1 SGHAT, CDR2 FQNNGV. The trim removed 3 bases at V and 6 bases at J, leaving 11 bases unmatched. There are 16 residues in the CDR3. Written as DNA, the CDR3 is TGTGCCAGCAGCTTTTTGGGACAGGATTCGAGGGATACGCAGTATTTT. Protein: CASSFLGQDSRDTQYF.

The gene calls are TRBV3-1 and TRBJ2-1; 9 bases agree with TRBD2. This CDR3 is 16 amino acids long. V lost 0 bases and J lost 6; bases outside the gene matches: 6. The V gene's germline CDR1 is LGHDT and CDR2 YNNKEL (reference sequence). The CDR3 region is CASSQDSLAGINEQFF. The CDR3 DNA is TGTGCCAGCAGCCAAGATAGCCTAGCGGGAATCAATGAGCAGTTCTTC.

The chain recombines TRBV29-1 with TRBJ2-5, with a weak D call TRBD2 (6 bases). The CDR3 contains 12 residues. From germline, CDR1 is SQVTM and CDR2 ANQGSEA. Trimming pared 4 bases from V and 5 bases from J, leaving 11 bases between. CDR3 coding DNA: TGCAGCGTTGCTGGGACTTGGGAGACCCAGTACTTC. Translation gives CSVAGTWETQYF.

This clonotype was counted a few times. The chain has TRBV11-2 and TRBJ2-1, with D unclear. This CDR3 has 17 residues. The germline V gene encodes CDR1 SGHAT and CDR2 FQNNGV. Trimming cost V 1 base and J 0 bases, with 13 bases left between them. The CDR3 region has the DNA TGTGCCAGCAGCTTAGTTCTGCTAAAAAGCTCCTACAATGAGCAGTTCTTC. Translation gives CASSLVLLKSSYNEQFF.

For the CDR3, the DNA is TGTGCCAGCACGCAAGGACTAGGCTACACCTTC. It is translated as CASTQGLGYTF. The J gene is TRBJ1-2, the V gene TRBV6-2 or TRBV6-3, with D uncertain. The CDR3 sequence is 11 residues long. The germline CDR1 and CDR2 sequences are MNHEY and SVGEGT. The V end was cut by 7 bases, the J end by 8 bases, with 11 bases between.

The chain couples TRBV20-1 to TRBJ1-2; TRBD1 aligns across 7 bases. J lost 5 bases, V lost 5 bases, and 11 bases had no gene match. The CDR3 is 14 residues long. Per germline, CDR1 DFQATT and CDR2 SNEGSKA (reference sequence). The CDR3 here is CSAGTGQINYGYTF. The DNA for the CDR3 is TGCAGTGCTGGCACGGGACAGATAAATTATGGCTACACCTTC.

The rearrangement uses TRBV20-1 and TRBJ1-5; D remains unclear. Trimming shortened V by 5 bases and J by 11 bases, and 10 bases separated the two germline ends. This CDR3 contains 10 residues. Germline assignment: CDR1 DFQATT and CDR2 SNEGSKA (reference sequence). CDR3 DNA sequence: TGCAGTGCTGCTCGTAGGGCCCAGCATTTT. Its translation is CSAARRAQHF.

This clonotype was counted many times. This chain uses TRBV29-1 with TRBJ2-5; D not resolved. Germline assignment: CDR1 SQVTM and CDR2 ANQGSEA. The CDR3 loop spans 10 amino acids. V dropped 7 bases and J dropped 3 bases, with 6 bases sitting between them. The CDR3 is CSGLEETQYF. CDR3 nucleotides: TGCAGCGGCCTAGAAGAGACCCAGTACTTC.